This note documents a single TCR beta chain sequence. Its antigen is currently not known. Base quality data are lacking; no much larger clone is found one base away. Libraries came from the immunoSEQ multiplex PCR assay. For the multiplex PCR, a mixture combining 60 forward primers for TCR Vbeta segments and 13 reverse primers for TCR Jbeta segments was used. A multiplex PCR assay on genomic DNA amplified the CDR3 region of rearranged TCR beta genes. The Illumina HiSeq System was used to sequence the amplified TCR beta libraries as 87-base-pair reads. As for how the authors treated the data: A later analysis counted tens of millions of unique TCR beta chains across the 650 to 700 repertoires, and 10 million to 11 million of these chains were shared by at least two donors. Raw reads were error-corrected and collapsed into unique sequences by a nearest-neighbor algorithm in which closely related sequences were merged to remove PCR and sequencing errors. V, D and J gene segments were assigned by aligning CDR3 sequences to IMGT reference sequences. For a sequence to be retained, a match of at least six nucleotides to both a V gene segment and a J gene segment was required. A rearrangement was called productive if the CDR3 had no stop codons and remained in frame with V and J, and every other rearrangement was called non-productive. CDR3 was defined by IMGT convention, running from the second conserved V-encoded cysteine to the conserved J-encoded phenylalanine. The earlier analysis of some 600 of the donors excluded sequences that lacked an unambiguous match to a single V gene segment. An earlier analysis of a few hundred of the donors classified V segments as functional when productive rearrangements were above 56.7% and as segregating when the standard deviation between donors was above 5%. A statistical classification framework was built to diagnose cytomegalovirus status from the catalog of TCR beta chain sequences. In a later analysis, V and J genes were assigned by comparing TCR nucleotide sequences against IMGT/GENE-DB human TR gene sequences. In a later analysis, CDR3 sequences and most-parsimonious VDJ recombination scenarios were assigned using the TCRdist pipeline. In a later analysis, each TCR beta chain was defined by its CDR3 amino acid sequence together with its V-gene family, and reads without a unique V-gene family were excluded. As a way to deal with suspected cross-contamination and a sequencing artifact, a later analysis dropped approximately 570 nucleotide sequences that were highly shared and had low generation probability. In a later analysis, a clonal expansion index was calculated for each public chain from normalized within-repertoire ranks of inferred template counts. Generation probabilities in a later analysis came from a VDJ recombination model fitted to out-of-frame rearrangements, and those results were checked against IGoR. In a later analysis, TCR-TCR, TCR-HLA and TCR-CMV co-occurrence was scored with hypergeometric tests, and a repertoire-size bias correction was applied to TCR pairs. To estimate false discovery rates, a later analysis permuted the HLA or CMV assignments 20 times. In a later analysis, co-occurring TCRs were grouped using DBSCAN, and TCRdist sequence similarity was added for clustering within HLA-allele-positive subsets. Co-occurrence clustering excluded repertoires with fewer than 30,000 or more than 120,000 public chains, plus five with anomalous nucleotide sharing. TCRdb's version of the immuneACCESS table is confined to in-frame rearrangements and falls short of the full clone set. An unresolved V gene accounts for under half of the shortfall where checked; the remainder is of unknown origin. That table furnishes V, J and clone size, whereas the DNA furnished D and trimming. The sample table lists 120,000 to 150,000 clones, around 80% of them with a count of one. The top ten constitute 2% to 2.5% of the sample.

The CDR3 holds 14 amino acids from the cysteine to the phenylalanine. Just the 42-base CDR3 DNA is kept, in frame starting at base 1. Clipping removes 6 bases from V and 6 bases from J, with 10 as the unmatched junction base count. From the germline V gene, CDR1 is KGHSH and CDR2 is LQKENI. These data originate in a study of cytomegalovirus exposure and HLA in healthy donors (dated by TCRdb to about 2017). About the investigation overall: According to an earlier analysis of a few hundred of the donors, 150 million to 200 million T cells yielded some 110 million unique TCR beta sequences and 276 Gb of sequence data. An early release covering more than 500 HLA-typed donors comprised 250 to 350 gigabases of sequencing data and 85 million to 100 million unique TCR sequences. Of the roughly 400 genotyped donors, 65% to 90% were placed in the genetic ancestry cluster associated with self-reported Caucasian donors. The study aimed to test whether signatures of past pathogen exposure could be identified by cataloging public T cell receptors. The study profiled the T cell repertoires of hundreds of subjects by immunosequencing and related them to cytomegalovirus serostatus. Along with the roughly 700-subject first cohort, a separate validation cohort of about 110 different subjects was used. High-throughput TCR immunosequencing, statistical association of individual TCRs with disease status, and machine learning were combined to predict cytomegalovirus infection status. To study patterns of TCR occurrence, a later analysis re-analyzed previously published TCR beta repertoires from around 660 donors and added high-resolution HLA genotyping. Rather than drawing on any new phenotypic data, the later analysis identified candidate immune exposures from TCR beta sequences and the way those sequences occurred across donors. In an earlier analysis of over 550 of the donors, high-throughput TCR beta sequencing was used to judge whether each TCR beta V gene segment behaved as functional or pseudogenic. Donor age, sex, ethnicity and CMV serostatus were compiled alongside the repertoire data. In a later genetic analysis, genome-wide SNP genotypes for about 65% of the roughly 670 donors were used, and that subset was treated as a discovery cohort. Every discovery cohort repertoire had been produced on one sequencing platform. HLA typing included class I and class II loci at four-digit resolution. The number of donors typed differed by locus, with roughly 629-640 for A, B, C, DRB1 and DQB1, roughly 550 for DQA1, 600 to 610 for DPA1, and about 450 for DPB1. Four or five DR-DQ haplotypes were treated as single units for association and clustering because of strong linkage in the cohort. Across approximately 400 genotyped donors of the cohort, an average of roughly 230,000 unique TCR beta nucleotide sequences per donor were sequenced, and roughly 20% of those sequences were non-productive. Here is what the overall study found, with its caveats: In a later genetic analysis, a missense DCLRE1C variant was associated with V-gene and J-gene trimming of TCR beta chains, and the association was replicated in an independent cohort. The sequencing pipeline was judged likely to have produced a cluster of highly shared sequence variants as a technical artifact. The presence/absence analyses assumed that sequencing depth was roughly uniform across donors, and that assumption may not be true. Compared with equally common non-associated chains, HLA-associated TCR beta chains in a later analysis were more clonally expanded and had lower generation probabilities. In vitro tests confirmed that three of the cytomegalovirus-associated TCR beta chains recognize cytomegalovirus antigens. Immune exposure information for the cohort was limited to CMV serostatus. In a later analysis, over 15,000 TCR beta sequences were associated with specific HLA alleles at a false discovery rate of 0.05. A later analysis reported that several top co-occurrence clusters appeared linked to parvovirus B19, influenza, CMV and Epstein-Barr virus. Because some donors lacked HLA typing at each locus, the association tests relied only on the typed subset. The authors suggested that the approach could potentially be extended to other disease states and immunological phenotypes. Compared with the roughly 670-donor mean, donors in an Asian-associated ancestry cluster had fewer N-insertions in productive TCRs, according to a later genetic analysis. Most TCR sequences were observed very rarely across donors, whereas some public TCRs were present in many individuals. Some IMGT-functional V segments, including TRBV6-2 and TRBV6-3, could not be told apart with the 87-base-pair reads, so those segments were excluded. The classifier was reported to diagnose cytomegalovirus status with high specificity and sensitivity in both the original and validation cohorts. The cohort was sequenced for TCR beta chains only, and without alpha or paired-chain data the features that could be detected were limited. A later analysis found that TCR association rates varied across HLA loci, with DRB1 alleles showing the most associated TCRs and HLA-C alleles the fewest. According to a later analysis, most CMV-associated TCR beta chains appeared to be HLA-restricted, and the HLA associations seemed to be driven largely by CMV exposure. When HLA alleles, especially DR and DQ, strongly co-occurred, attributing TCR associations to individual alleles was difficult. A further reported finding was that TCR beta sequences accurately predicted the HLA-A and HLA-B alleles for most subjects in the first cohort. Linkage disequilibrium might explain the correlated functional status among segregating V segments, but an unknown experimental factor could not be excluded. The study gave a list of under 200 TCR beta chains associated with cytomegalovirus. In an earlier analysis of about 600 of the donors, most TCR beta V segments appeared in productive rearrangements about 87% or about 30% of the time, broadly matching IMGT annotations. Because counts were too low, roughly 16 rarely observed V segments, including chromosome 9 orphons, were left out of the earlier analysis of roughly 600 of the donors.

The cohort consisted of 600 to 700 healthy bone marrow donors. Cohort members were all nominally healthy when sampled, although unrecorded immune exposures were likely present. The donor tested CMV seronegative and was one of the 352 seronegative cohort members. A peripheral blood sample was collected from each donor, and TCR beta sequencing was performed on peripheral blood mononuclear cells. Genomic DNA extraction from the blood cell samples was performed with the Qiagen DNeasy Blood Extraction Kit. This sequence uses TRBV18 and TRBJ1-2, with 7 bases matching TRBD1. The sequenced material came from PBMCs. The TCR originated in a young man in good health and CMV-seronegative. The CDR3 region reads CASSEGDSWDGYTF. The sequenced DNA is TGTGCCAGCTCCGAGGGGGACAGTTGGGATGGCTACACCTTC.